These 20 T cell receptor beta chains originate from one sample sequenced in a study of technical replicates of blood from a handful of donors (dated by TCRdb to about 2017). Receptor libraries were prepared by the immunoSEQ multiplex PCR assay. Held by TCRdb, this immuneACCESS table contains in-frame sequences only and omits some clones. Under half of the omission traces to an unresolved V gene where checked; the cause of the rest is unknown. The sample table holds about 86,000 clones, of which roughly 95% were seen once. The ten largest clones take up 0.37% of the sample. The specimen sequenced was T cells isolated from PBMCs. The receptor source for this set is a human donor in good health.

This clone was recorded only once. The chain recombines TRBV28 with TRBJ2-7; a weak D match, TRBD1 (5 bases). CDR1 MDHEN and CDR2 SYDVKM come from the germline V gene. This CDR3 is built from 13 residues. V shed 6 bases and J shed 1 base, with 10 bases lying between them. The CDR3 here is CASRGRLSYEQYF. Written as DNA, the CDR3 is TGTGCCAGCAGGGGGCGGCTTTCCTACGAGCAGTACTTC.

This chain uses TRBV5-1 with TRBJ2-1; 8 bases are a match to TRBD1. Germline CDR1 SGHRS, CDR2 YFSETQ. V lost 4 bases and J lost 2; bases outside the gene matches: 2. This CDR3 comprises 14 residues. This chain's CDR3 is CASSLGQAYNEQFF. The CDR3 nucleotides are TGCGCCAGCAGCCTGGGACAGGCCTACAATGAGCAGTTCTTC.

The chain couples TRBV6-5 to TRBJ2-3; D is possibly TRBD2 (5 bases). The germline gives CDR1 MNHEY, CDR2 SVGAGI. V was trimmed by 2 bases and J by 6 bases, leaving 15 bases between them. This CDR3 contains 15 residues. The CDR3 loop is CASSYGIGSSDTQYF. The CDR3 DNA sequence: TGTGCCAGCAGTTACGGTATAGGGAGTTCGGATACGCAGTATTTT.

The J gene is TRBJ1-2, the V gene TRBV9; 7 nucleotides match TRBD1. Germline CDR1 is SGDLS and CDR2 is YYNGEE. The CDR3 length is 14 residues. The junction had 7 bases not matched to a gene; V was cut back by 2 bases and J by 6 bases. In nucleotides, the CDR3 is TGTGCCAGCAGCGTCCAGACAGGGACGCATGGCTACACCTTC. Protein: CASSVQTGTHGYTF.

In nucleotides, the CDR3 is TGCGCCAGCAGCCTGACAGGGAATGAGCAGTTCTTC. This codes for CASSLTGNEQFF. The chain couples TRBV5-1 to TRBJ2-1, with 7 bases lining up with TRBD1. This CDR3 comprises 12 residues. Looked up from germline, CDR1 is SGHRS and CDR2 is YFSETQ. V lost 4 bases to trimming and J lost 7 bases; unmatched junction nucleotides: 2.

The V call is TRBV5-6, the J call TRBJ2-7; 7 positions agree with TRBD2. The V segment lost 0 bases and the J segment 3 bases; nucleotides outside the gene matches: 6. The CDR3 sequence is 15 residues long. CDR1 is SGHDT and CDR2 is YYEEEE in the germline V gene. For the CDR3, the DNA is TGTGCCAGCAGCTTGGCACTAGCGCCAAACTACGAGCAGTACTTC. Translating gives CASSLALAPNYEQYF. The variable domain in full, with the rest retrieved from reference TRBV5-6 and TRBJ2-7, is DAGVTQSPTHLIKTRGQQVTLRCSPKSGHDTVSWYQQALGQGPQFIFQYYEEEERQRGNFPDRFSGHQFPNYSSELNVNALLLGDSALYLCASSLALAPNYEQYFGPGTRLTVT.

CDR3 region: CASSVRVQETQYF. CDR3 in DNA: TGTGCCAGCAGCGTTAGAGTTCAAGAGACCCAGTACTTC. The chain has TRBV9 and TRBJ2-5; D gene ambiguous. This CDR3 comprises 13 residues. The V and J ends lost 2 bases and 2 bases respectively, with 7 bases between them. CDR1 is SGDLS, CDR2 YYNGEE, per germline.

In DNA, the CDR3 is TGTGCCAGCAGTCCCACAGGGAATCAGCCCCAGCATTTT. Its protein product is CASSPTGNQPQHF. The chain carries TRBV28 and TRBJ1-5; D is perhaps TRBD1 (6 bases). Germline lookup yields CDR1 MDHEN and CDR2 SYDVKM. This CDR3 comprises 13 residues. Trimming stripped 5 bases from V and 4 bases from J, with 9 bases between.

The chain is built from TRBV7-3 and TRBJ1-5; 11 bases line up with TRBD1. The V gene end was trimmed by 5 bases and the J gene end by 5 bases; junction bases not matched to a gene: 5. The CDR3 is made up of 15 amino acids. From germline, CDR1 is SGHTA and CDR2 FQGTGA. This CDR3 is CASSPTGQGDQPQHF. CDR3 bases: TGTGCCAGCAGCCCGACGGGACAGGGGGATCAGCCCCAGCATTTT.

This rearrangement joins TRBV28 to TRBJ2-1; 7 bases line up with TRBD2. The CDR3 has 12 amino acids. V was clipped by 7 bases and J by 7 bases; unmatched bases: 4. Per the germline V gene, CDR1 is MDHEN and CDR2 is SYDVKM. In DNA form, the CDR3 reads TGTGCCAGCACGACTAGCTGGAATGAGCAGTTCTTC. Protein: CASTTSWNEQFF.

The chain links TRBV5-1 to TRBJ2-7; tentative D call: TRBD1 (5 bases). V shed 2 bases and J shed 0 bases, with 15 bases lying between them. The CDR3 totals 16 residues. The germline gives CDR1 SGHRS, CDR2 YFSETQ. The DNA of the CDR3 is TGCGCCAGCAGCTTCCCCCCCAACAGGCTCTCCTACGAGCAGTACTTC. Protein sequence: CASSFPPNRLSYEQYF.

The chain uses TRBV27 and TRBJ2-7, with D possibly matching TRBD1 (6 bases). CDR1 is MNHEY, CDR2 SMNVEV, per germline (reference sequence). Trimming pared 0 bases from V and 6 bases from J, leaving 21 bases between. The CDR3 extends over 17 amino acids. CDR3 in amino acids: CASSLSITGTRSGEQYF. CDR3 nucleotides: TGTGCCAGCAGTTTATCGATTACAGGGACAAGAAGTGGCGAGCAGTACTTC.

Here the CDR3 reads CAWSVGGLGNYEQYF. The CDR3 region has the DNA TGTGCCTGGAGTGTAGGCGGCCTCGGGAACTACGAGCAGTACTTC. The rearrangement joins TRBV30 to TRBJ2-7, with D maybe TRBD2 (5 bases). CDR3 length: 15 residues. With 0 bases removed from V and 3 bases from J, the gap between germline ends came to 15 bases. CDR1 is GTSNPN and CDR2 is SVGIG in the germline V gene (reference sequence).

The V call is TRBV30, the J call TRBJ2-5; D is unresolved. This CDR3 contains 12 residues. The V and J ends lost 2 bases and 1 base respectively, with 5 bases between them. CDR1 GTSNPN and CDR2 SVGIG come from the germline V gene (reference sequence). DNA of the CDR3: TGTGCCTGGAGTTACGGCCAAGAGACCCAGTACTTC. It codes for CAWSYGQETQYF.

CDR3 protein: CASRYFRVENTEAFF. The CDR3 coding sequence is TGTGCCAGTAGGTACTTCAGGGTGGAGAACACTGAAGCTTTCTTT. The rearrangement uses TRBV19 and TRBJ1-1; D may be TRBD1 (5 bases). Germline lookup yields CDR1 LNHDA and CDR2 SQIVND (reference sequence). V was cut by 6 bases and J by 1 base, with 15 bases left in between. This CDR3 is built from 15 residues.

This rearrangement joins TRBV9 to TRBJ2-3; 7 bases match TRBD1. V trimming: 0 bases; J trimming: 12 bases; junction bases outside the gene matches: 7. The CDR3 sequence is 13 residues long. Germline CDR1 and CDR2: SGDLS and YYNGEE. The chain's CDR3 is CASSVVEGASQYF. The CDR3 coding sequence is TGTGCCAGCAGCGTAGTTGAGGGGGCAAGCCAGTATTTT.

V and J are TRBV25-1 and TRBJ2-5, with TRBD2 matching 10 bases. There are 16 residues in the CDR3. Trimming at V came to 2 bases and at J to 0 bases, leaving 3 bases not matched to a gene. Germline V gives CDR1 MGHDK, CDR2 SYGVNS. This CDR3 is CASSELGTSDQETQYF. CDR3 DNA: TGTGCCAGCAGTGAACTTGGGACTAGCGACCAAGAGACCCAGTACTTC.

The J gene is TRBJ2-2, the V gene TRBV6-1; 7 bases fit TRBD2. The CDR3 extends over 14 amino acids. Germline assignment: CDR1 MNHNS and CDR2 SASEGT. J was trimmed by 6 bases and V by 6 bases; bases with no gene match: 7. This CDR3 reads CASSRTSLAGELFF. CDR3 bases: TGTGCCAGCAGCAGGACTAGTCTTGCCGGGGAGCTGTTTTTT.

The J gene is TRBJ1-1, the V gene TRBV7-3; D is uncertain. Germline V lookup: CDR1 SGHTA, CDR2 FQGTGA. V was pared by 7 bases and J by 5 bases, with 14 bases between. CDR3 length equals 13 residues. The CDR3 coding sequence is TGTGCCAGCAAGTCAACCTTAGCGACTGAAGCTTTCTTT. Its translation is CASKSTLATEAFF.

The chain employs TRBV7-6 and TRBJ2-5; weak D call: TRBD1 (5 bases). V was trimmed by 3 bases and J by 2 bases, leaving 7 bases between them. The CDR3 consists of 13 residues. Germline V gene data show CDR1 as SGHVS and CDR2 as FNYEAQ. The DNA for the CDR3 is TGTGCCAGCAGCTTCAGGGCACAAGAGACCCAGTACTTC. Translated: CASSFRAQETQYF.